These 2 T cell receptor beta chains originate from one sample sequenced in a study of vaccination and CD4 T cells after COVID-19. Treatment reported: roughly ten-day PBMC culture with coronavirus spike peptide pools or control peptides (ViraFEST assay). These TCRs are of unknown antigen specificity. Oncomine TCR Beta short-read sequencing was applied to DNA from cultured CD4+ T cells. TCRdb used MiXCR to reprocess the PCR reads, holding one entry per CDR3 protein. The top ten hold roughly three fifths of the sample, which has under 5,000 distinct CDR3 sequences, roughly a third seen once. The sample consisted of CD4+ T cells from blood, cultured in vitro, taken after SARS-CoV-2 vaccination. These TCRs come from a human donor who had recovered from COVID-19.

This clonotype was seen a few times. This chain links TRBV15 with TRBJ1-2; D remains ambiguous. The V end lost 1 base, the J end lost 6 bases, and 6 bases lay between the germline ends. This CDR3 has 12 amino acids. The germline CDR1 and CDR2 sequences are LNHNV and YYDKDF (reference sequence). The CDR3: CATSRGWDGYTF. The CDR3 bases are TGTGCCACCAGCAGAGGGTGGGATGGCTACACCTTC.

This clonotype has only a few counts. The V and J genes are TRBV6-1 and TRBJ2-6, with 7 bases identical to TRBD2. Germline assignment: CDR1 MNHNS and CDR2 SASEGT. The CDR3 consists of 17 residues. With 3 bases clipped from V and 2 bases from J, the junction kept 7 bases outside the gene matches. As DNA, the CDR3 is TGTGCCAGCAGTGATGAAACTAGCGTCGCTGGGGCCAACGTCCTGACTTTC. Translation gives CASSDETSVAGANVLTF.